What follows are 25 T cell receptor beta chains derived from one specimen sequenced in a study of CD8 T cells in Susac syndrome. Random hexamers were used to reverse transcribe an amount of about 0.5 to 1 ug RNA. TCRdb called the immunoSEQ multiplex PCR reads again in MiXCR, with one record for every CDR3 protein. This sample has 95,000 to 150,000 distinct CDR3 sequences; over 95% occur once, and the top ten carry about 0.14%. The sample consisted of CD4+ T cells from PBMCs. Receptor source: a human donor with Susac syndrome.

The V and J genes are TRBV20-1 and TRBJ2-7; the D is unclear. Looked up from germline, CDR1 is DFQATT and CDR2 is SNEGSKA (reference sequence). V was shortened by 7 bases and J by 0 bases, with 16 bases between the two germline ends. The CDR3 spans 14 residues. The CDR3, as DNA: TGCAGTGTCGCTGCGGACGTAAGCTCCTACGAGCAGTACTTC. It is translated as CSVAADVSSYEQYF.

V is TRBV4-2 and J is TRBJ2-5; D might be TRBD1 or TRBD2, each matching 5 bases. CDR3 length: 16 residues. Germline V gene sequence: CDR1 LGHNA, CDR2 YNFKEQ. Between the trimmed V and J ends, which lost 1 base and 2 bases, there was a span of 14 bases. The CDR3 sequence: CASSQGGGLGQETQYF. For the CDR3, the DNA is TGTGCCAGCAGCCAAGGGGGCGGGTTGGGGCAAGAGACCCAGTACTTC.

The rearrangement links TRBV12-3 or TRBV12-4 to TRBJ1-1; unclear D gene. CDR3 size: 15 residues. Trimming shortened V by 3 bases and J by 7 bases, and 18 bases separated the two germline ends. CDR3 bases: TGTGCCAGCAGTTTCACGGACTGGGATCGAGGTGAAGCTTTCTTT. This sequence encodes CASSFTDWDRGEAFF.

The chain links TRBV5-4 to TRBJ2-7; 12 bases line up with TRBD2. Germline loops: CDR1 SGHNT, CDR2 YYREEE (reference sequence). The CDR3 sequence is 14 residues long. The V gene end was trimmed by 0 bases and the J gene end by 9 bases; junction bases not matched to a gene: 4. CDR3 region: CASSLGLAGALQYF. The CDR3 DNA reads TGTGCCAGCAGCTTGGGACTAGCGGGGGCACTGCAGTACTTC.

The V and J genes are TRBV12-3 or TRBV12-4 and TRBJ2-7; D remains unclear. The CDR3 runs 12 residues. V lost 2 bases, J lost 2 bases, and 4 bases lay in between. Here the CDR3 DNA reads TGTGCCAGCAGTTTAAGAACCTACGAGCAGTACTTC. It translates to CASSLRTYEQYF.

This clonotype was observed once. The chain has TRBV4-2 and TRBJ2-7, with 8 bases identical to TRBD1. The CDR3 totals 16 residues. Germline values: CDR1 LGHNA, CDR2 YNFKEQ. J was trimmed by 0 bases and V by 0 bases; bases with no gene match: 4. The CDR3 loop is CASSQEWTGSSYEQYF. The DNA of the CDR3 is TGTGCCAGCAGCCAAGAATGGACAGGGAGCTCCTACGAGCAGTACTTC.

The chain carries TRBV29-1 and TRBJ2-7, with D unresolved. CDR3 length: 11 residues. The germline V gene has CDR1 SQVTM and CDR2 ANQGSEA. V was clipped by 6 bases and J by 5 bases, with 11 bases between them. In nucleotides, the CDR3 is TGCAGCGTGGAGATCTGGGACGAGCAGTACTTC. Translated: CSVEIWDEQYF.

This chain connects TRBV5-6 to TRBJ2-1, with D possibly being TRBD2 (5 bases). The V and J ends lost 0 bases and 1 base respectively, with 8 bases between them. The CDR3 consists of 15 residues. Per germline, CDR1 SGHDT and CDR2 YYEEEE. In DNA, the CDR3 is TGTGCCAGCAGCTTGGGAACGGGATCCTACAATGAGCAGTTCTTC. Translation gives CASSLGTGSYNEQFF.

The V and J genes are TRBV20-1 and TRBJ2-1; D is ambiguous. The germline V gene encodes CDR1 DFQATT and CDR2 SNEGSKA (reference sequence). This CDR3 comprises 14 residues. V lost 6 bases, J lost 2 bases, and 14 bases lay in between. The chain's CDR3 is CSALLPGAYNEQFF. CDR3 DNA sequence: TGCAGTGCCCTCCTTCCTGGCGCCTACAATGAGCAGTTCTTC.

V gene TRBV30 combines with J gene TRBJ2-5, with D maybe TRBD1 (6 bases). Trimming shortened V by 0 bases and J by 5 bases, and 13 bases separated the two germline ends. This CDR3 region has 14 residues. Germline V gene sequence: CDR1 GTSNPN, CDR2 SVGIG (reference sequence). The CDR3 nucleotides are TGTGCCTGGAGTGTCCAGGGGAAGTTGGAGACCCAGTACTTC. Translating gives CAWSVQGKLETQYF.

This clonotype has a single count. The rearrangement joins TRBV12-3 or TRBV12-4 to TRBJ2-2; possibly TRBD2 for D (5 bases). The CDR3 sequence is 13 residues long. V lost 6 bases and J 5 bases, leaving 10 bases between the germline ends. The CDR3 DNA reads as TGTGCCAGCAGCCCGATAGCGACCGGGGAGCTGTTTTTT. Its protein is CASSPIATGELFF.

This clonotype was detected only a few times. The DNA for the CDR3 is TGTGCCAGCTCGCCAGGGGATACGCAGTATTTT. Translated, it gives CASSPGDTQYF. The chain uses TRBV18 and TRBJ2-3, with D perhaps TRBD1 (5 bases). The CDR3 length is 11 residues. Germline V lookup: CDR1 KGHSH, CDR2 LQKENI. Trimming removed 6 bases from V and 6 bases from J, with 7 bases in between.

This rearrangement joins TRBV5-1 to TRBJ1-1; 7 bases are a match to TRBD1. Unmatched junction bases numbered 3, after V lost 3 bases and J lost 7 bases. The CDR3 loop spans 12 amino acids. Germline V gene sequence: CDR1 SGHRS, CDR2 YFSETQ. In nucleotides, the CDR3 is TGCGCCAGCAGCTACCAGGGGGATGAAGCTTTCTTT. This gives the protein CASSYQGDEAFF.

The V call is TRBV27, the J call TRBJ2-2; no reliable D call. This CDR3 is built from 12 residues. Trimming removed 5 bases at V and 4 bases at J, with 5 bases between. Germline-derived CDR1 and CDR2 are MNHEY and SMNVEV (reference sequence). CDR3: CASSILTGELFF. The CDR3 DNA follows: TGTGCCAGCAGTATACTCACCGGGGAGCTGTTTTTT.

This clonotype was picked up one time. The genes are TRBV24-1 and TRBJ1-1, with a possible D match to TRBD1 (5 bases). This CDR3 comprises 14 residues. The V end lost 8 bases, the J end lost 2 bases, and 14 bases lay between the germline ends. The germline gives CDR1 KGHDR, CDR2 SFDVKD. CDR3 bases: TGTGCCACCACCTCCGGGACGGATAACACTGAAGCTTTCTTT. Encoded protein: CATTSGTDNTEAFF.

This clonotype was picked up one time. The gene calls are TRBV9 and TRBJ2-7, with D maybe TRBD2 (6 bases). Trimming stripped 4 bases from V and 3 bases from J, with 11 bases between. There are 13 residues in the CDR3. The germline gives CDR1 SGDLS, CDR2 YYNGEE. Here the CDR3 reads CASSPGSHYEQYF. The CDR3 DNA sequence: TGTGCCAGCAGCCCCGGGAGCCACTACGAGCAGTACTTC.

DNA of the CDR3: TGTGCCAGCAGCCCCACGATCCAAGACAGGTACAATCAGCCCCAGCATTTT. It specifies CASSPTIQDRYNQPQHF. V usage is TRBV3-1 and J usage is TRBJ1-5; D perhaps matches TRBD1 (6 bases). This CDR3 is built from 17 residues. CDR1 and CDR2 (germline): LGHDT, YNNKEL (reference sequence). Deletions cut 4 bases from V and 3 bases from J, with 19 bases between.

This clonotype came up once. This chain links TRBV29-1 with TRBJ2-5, with D perhaps matching TRBD1 (6 bases). Trimming removed 3 bases at V and 5 bases at J, with 16 bases between. This CDR3 contains 14 residues. Looked up from germline, CDR1 is SQVTM and CDR2 is ANQGSEA. In DNA form, the CDR3 reads TGCAGCGTTGATCTCGCGGGTCAGGGGGAGACCCAGTACTTC. Translating it yields CSVDLAGQGETQYF.

The chain is built from TRBV24-1 and TRBJ2-7; D remains ambiguous. V was trimmed by 4 bases and J by 3 bases, leaving 9 bases between them. The V gene's germline CDR1 is KGHDR and CDR2 SFDVKD. The CDR3 runs 13 residues. The CDR3 loop is CATSEPLGYEQYF. CDR3 in DNA: TGTGCCACCAGTGAACCGCTAGGCTACGAGCAGTACTTC.

The V and J genes are TRBV3-1 and TRBJ2-7; possibly TRBD1 for D (5 bases). In germline, CDR1 is LGHDT, CDR2 YNNKEL (reference sequence). CDR3 length equals 14 residues. The V gene lost 7 bases and the J gene lost 0 bases, with 13 bases spanning the gap. The DNA of the CDR3 is TGTGCCAGCAAGAGACAGCCGAGCTCCTACGAGCAGTACTTC. This codes for CASKRQPSSYEQYF.

The chain links TRBV12-3 or TRBV12-4 to TRBJ2-1; D is perhaps TRBD2 (6 bases). The CDR3 covers 14 residues. Trimming took 5 bases from V and 6 from J, leaving 14 bases between them. The chain's CDR3 is CASSPPERANEQFF. The CDR3 region has the DNA TGTGCCAGCAGTCCTCCGGAGCGGGCCAATGAGCAGTTCTTC.

The V gene is TRBV20-1, the J gene TRBJ2-3; 10 bases fit TRBD2. J lost 4 bases, V lost 6 bases, and 7 bases had no gene match. This CDR3 is built from 14 residues. Germline CDR1 and CDR2: DFQATT and SNEGSKA (reference sequence). The CDR3: CSATLAGRADTQYF. The CDR3 nucleotides are TGCAGTGCAACACTAGCGGGGCGGGCAGATACGCAGTATTTT.

CDR3 amino acids: CATSQNRGADEQYF. The DNA of the CDR3 is TGTGCCACCAGTCAAAACAGGGGCGCGGACGAGCAGTACTTC. J is TRBJ2-7 and V is TRBV24-1; 7 bases map to TRBD1. Trimming removed 6 bases from V and 5 bases from J; junction bases left unmatched: 9. The CDR3 contains 14 residues. The V gene's germline CDR1 is KGHDR and CDR2 SFDVKD.

In DNA, the CDR3 is TGTGCCACCAGCAGACCGAAAGGCGCGGGAGAAGAGACCCAGTACTTC. This sequence encodes CATSRPKGAGEETQYF. This chain uses TRBV15 with TRBJ2-5; 7 bases match TRBD2. The CDR3 has 16 amino acids. In germline, CDR1 is LNHNV, CDR2 YYDKDF (reference sequence). Trimming removed 2 bases from V and 3 bases from J; junction bases left unmatched: 9.

This chain uses TRBV27 with TRBJ2-3; D is unresolved. This CDR3 has 14 residues. Germline assignment: CDR1 MNHEY and CDR2 SMNVEV (reference sequence). Trimming left V 1 base short and J 2 bases short, with 7 bases between. CDR3 DNA: TGTGCCAGCAGTTTATGGGTTAACACAGATACGCAGTATTTT. Its translation: CASSLWVNTDTQYF.